This is a list of T cell receptor beta chains from one sample in a study of early T cells in non-severe SARS-CoV-2 infection. TCRdb independently ran MiXCR on the 5' RACE reads; one entry per CDR3 protein. The sample yields fewer than 110,000 distinct CDR3 sequences, around 10% seen once. Source material: whole blood. These receptors were obtained from an adult who was a healthcare worker with PCR-confirmed SARS-CoV-2 infection or an uninfected control (not recorded which). CDR3s include the opening cysteine and the closing phenylalanine or tryptophan. Clone sizes are given selectively: once, few, many, or a class where the clone is expanded.

V: TRBV2; J: TRBJ1-1; size: few; CDR3: CASLGTGGDTEAFF
V: TRBV5-1; J: TRBJ2-4; size: .; CDR3: CASSPETGRDIQYF
V: TRBV5-1; J: TRBJ2-1; size: .; CDR3: CASSFVGSFRDEQFF
V: TRBV2; J: TRBJ2-3; size: .; CDR3: CASAAEDTQYF
V: TRBV12-3/TRBV12-4; J: TRBJ2-3; size: .; CDR3: CASSNGTSRTDTQYF
V: TRBV3-1; J: TRBJ2-7; size: few; CDR3: CASSPSGDRRGYEQYF
V: TRBV20-1; J: TRBJ2-1; size: many; CDR3: CSAGPTGLPNEQFF
V: TRBV28; J: TRBJ2-7; size: .; CDR3: CASSDQDSQYEQYF
V: TRBV9; J: TRBJ1-1; size: .; CDR3: CASSLLGRGHTEAFF
V: TRBV7-9; J: TRBJ2-3; size: many; CDR3: CASSFTPTGVLTDTQYF
V: TRBV20-1; J: TRBJ2-3; size: many; CDR3: CSARVRVTDTQYF
V: TRBV11-1; J: TRBJ2-2; size: few; CDR3: CASSLGRENTGELFF
V: TRBV20-1; J: TRBJ1-1; size: .; CDR3: CSAREFGQGAYTEAFF
V: TRBV11-2; J: TRBJ2-7; size: many; CDR3: CASSLGVTGAEEQYF
V: TRBV9; J: TRBJ2-1; size: many; CDR3: CASSVGFVGYEQFF
V: TRBV5-4; J: TRBJ1-2; size: few; CDR3: CASSLDFRVDGYTF
V: TRBV12-3/TRBV12-4; J: TRBJ2-1; size: .; CDR3: CASNRVGLAGEWQFF
V: TRBV6-2/TRBV6-3; J: TRBJ2-3; size: few; CDR3: CASSSRGREADTQYF
V: TRBV6-6; J: TRBJ2-6; size: .; CDR3: CASSYPRHLIPAHSGANVLTF
V: TRBV7-6; J: TRBJ2-3; size: few; CDR3: CASSLDSGGGDTQYF
V: TRBV6-5; J: TRBJ1-1; size: .; CDR3: CASSYDGQGRTEAFF
V: TRBV4-1; J: TRBJ1-4; size: few; CDR3: CASSQFAAATNEKLFF
V: TRBV12-3/TRBV12-4; J: TRBJ2-5; size: many; CDR3: CASKTNRVLAETQYF
V: TRBV19; J: TRBJ1-5; size: many; CDR3: CASSIGQGNQPQHF
V: TRBV24-1; J: TRBJ1-1; size: many; CDR3: CATSDLNHEAFF
V: TRBV7-2; J: TRBJ2-7; size: .; CDR3: CASSAGQGPYEQYF
V: TRBV7-9; J: TRBJ2-3; size: many; CDR3: CASSFWQGTDTQYF
V: TRBV12-3/TRBV12-4; J: TRBJ2-2; size: .; CDR3: CASSLMSDNTGELFF
V: TRBV12-3/TRBV12-4; J: TRBJ2-7; size: .; CDR3: CASSRTLVGTAIGYEQYF
V: TRBV20-1; J: TRBJ2-1; size: .; CDR3: CSAREFVTNGNEQFF
V: TRBV28; J: TRBJ1-5; size: .; CDR3: CASSQIKPQHF